The 32 T cell receptor beta chains below come from one sample, sequenced in a study of shared clonotypes between healthy human individuals. Generated by immunoSEQ multiplex PCR, the TCRdb table keeps only in-frame clones and is missing some. The table includes around 2,000,000 clones, roughly 95% detected once. Sample: naive CD4+ T cells sorted from blood. The subset here: CD45RA+ positively selected. These receptors were collected from a man younger than 30 in good health.

The chain uses TRBV28 and TRBJ1-1; no clear D. CDR1 is MDHEN, CDR2 SYDVKM, per germline. The CDR3 has 14 residues. Trimming cost V 2 bases and J 1 base, with 8 bases left between them. The CDR3 nucleotides are TGTGCCAGCAGTTTAGACGGAACGAACACTGAAGCTTTCTTT. Its protein is CASSLDGTNTEAFF. The entire variable domain, with the rest obtained from reference TRBV28 and TRBJ1-1, is as follows: DVKVTQSSRYLVKRTGEKVFLECVQDMDHENMFWYRQDPGLGLRLIYFSYDVKMKEKGDIPEGYSVSREKKERFSLILESASTNQTSMYLCASSLDGTNTEAFFGQGTRLTVV.

As to this clone: This specimen includes other DNA sequences encoding the same CDR3. DNA for the CDR3: TGTGCCATCAGTGGGACAGGGGGGGAGACCCAGTACTTC. This sequence encodes CAISGTGGETQYF. V gene TRBV10-3 combines with J gene TRBJ2-5; 10 positions match TRBD1. V gave up 4 bases and J gave up 5 bases; unmatched junction bases: 1. CDR3 size: 13 residues. The germline CDR1 and CDR2 sequences are ENHRY and SYGVKD.

In its sample, this clone was seen once. The chain couples TRBV4-1 to TRBJ2-3; TRBD2 is a possible D gene (5 bases). The CDR3 is 17 amino acids. Germline V gene data show CDR1 as MGHRA and CDR2 as YSYEKL. Trimming took off 0 bases at V and 1 base at J, with 14 bases between the two ends. The CDR3 DNA is TGCGCCAGCAGCCAAGATTCAACCAGCGGTGGCACAGATACGCAGTATTTT. It codes for CASSQDSTSGGTDTQYF.

This chain joins TRBV7-9 and TRBJ1-1; 7 positions agree with TRBD1. The CDR3 is made up of 16 amino acids. The V gene's germline CDR1 is SEHNR and CDR2 FQNEAQ (reference sequence). The ends lost 5 bases at V and 0 bases at J; junction bases unmatched: 9. CDR3 nucleotides: TGTGCCAGCAGCCAATGGGACAGAATAATGAACACTGAAGCTTTCTTT. Protein sequence: CASSQWDRIMNTEAFF.

CDR3: CAWSYYRGEKLFF. CDR3 in DNA: TGTGCCTGGAGTTATTACAGGGGTGAAAAACTGTTTTTT. The J gene is TRBJ1-4, the V gene TRBV30; 7 bases agree with TRBD1. This CDR3 region has 13 residues. Germline trimming cut 2 bases from V and 7 bases from J; bases unmatched to any gene: 4. Germline-derived CDR1 and CDR2 are GTSNPN and SVGIG (reference sequence).

This chain uses TRBV28 with TRBJ1-5, with D unclear. CDR1 MDHEN and CDR2 SYDVKM come from the germline V gene. There are 12 residues in the CDR3. V shed 5 bases and J shed 9 bases, with 11 bases lying between them. CDR3 amino acids: CASSGVGLPQHF. The DNA of the CDR3 is TGTGCCAGCAGTGGGGTGGGTCTGCCCCAGCATTTT.

This clone was observed a single time. This chain joins TRBV18 and TRBJ2-1, with 9 nucleotides matching TRBD2. Germline lookup yields CDR1 KGHSH and CDR2 LQKENI. The CDR3 extends over 16 amino acids. The trim removed 6 bases at V and 4 bases at J, leaving 10 bases unmatched. In DNA, the CDR3 is TGTGCCAGCTCGCCCAGGGCTAGCGGGAATTACAATGAGCAGTTCTTC. Its translation: CASSPRASGNYNEQFF.

This sequence joins TRBV20-1 and TRBJ2-1, with D tentatively TRBD1 or TRBD2 (5 bases each). Trimming removed 2 bases from V and 16 bases from J, with 15 bases in between. CDR1 and CDR2 (germline): DFQATT, SNEGSKA (reference sequence). CDR3 length: 11 amino acids. CDR3 loop: CSARNGTLGFF. As DNA, the CDR3 is TGCAGTGCTAGAAACGGGACCCTTGGTTTCTTC.

The chain employs TRBV4-1 and TRBJ2-3; no reliable D call. Germline lookup yields CDR1 MGHRA and CDR2 YSYEKL. The V and J ends lost 1 base and 3 bases respectively, with 11 bases between them. This CDR3 is built from 15 residues. This CDR3 is CASSQGSTTTDTQYF. DNA for the CDR3: TGCGCCAGCAGCCAAGGAAGTACCACAACAGATACGCAGTATTTT.

The chain employs TRBV2 and TRBJ2-1; D call uncertain. The V gene's germline CDR1 is SNHLY and CDR2 FYNNEI. This CDR3 region has 14 residues. V was shortened by 4 bases and J by 6 bases, with 13 bases between the two germline ends. The CDR3 protein is CASSVSERGNEQFF. Written as DNA, the CDR3 is TGTGCCAGCAGTGTGTCGGAAAGAGGCAATGAGCAGTTCTTC. Complete variable domain (other parts from reference TRBV2 and TRBJ2-1): EPEVTQTPSHQVTQMGQEVILRCVPISNHLYFYWYRQILGQKVEFLVSFYNNEISEKSEIFDDQFSVERPDGSNFTLKIRSTKLEDSAMYFCASSVSERGNEQFFGPGTRLTVL.

Turning to this clone: Other DNA sequences in the sample encode the same CDR3. The chain is built from TRBV9 and TRBJ1-1; possible D gene TRBD1, 6 bases. Trimming stripped 0 bases from V and 2 bases from J, with 11 bases between. Germline CDR1 is SGDLS and CDR2 is YYNGEE. The CDR3 sequence is 15 residues long. For the CDR3, the DNA is TGTGCCAGCAGCGTAGCCTGGGGGCTTAACACTGAAGCTTTCTTT. It yields the protein CASSVAWGLNTEAFF.

V and J are TRBV4-1 and TRBJ1-2; TRBD1 might be the D (6 bases). V gave up 0 bases and J gave up 2 bases, with 10 bases separating them. Germline CDR1 is MGHRA and CDR2 is YSYEKL. The CDR3 covers 15 residues. CDR3 sequence reads: CASSQEGGANYGYTF. As DNA, the CDR3 is TGCGCCAGCAGCCAAGAAGGGGGGGCAAACTATGGCTACACCTTC.

This sequence joins TRBV7-8 and TRBJ2-7, with 11 bases identical to TRBD2. The CDR3 consists of 15 residues. Germline V lookup: CDR1 SGHVS, CDR2 FQNEAQ. After removal of 6 bases from V and 3 bases from J, the junction contained 7 bases not matched to a gene. CDR3 coding DNA: TGTGCCAGCAGTTTACTAGCGGGGGCCTTCTACGAGCAGTACTTC. Protein product: CASSLLAGAFYEQYF.

The genes are TRBV5-6 and TRBJ2-7, with 7 bases fitting TRBD1. J was trimmed by 3 bases and V by 4 bases; bases with no gene match: 10. The germline V gene encodes CDR1 SGHDT and CDR2 YYEEEE. CDR3 length equals 15 residues. CDR3 protein: CASSAGQAGYYEQYF. The CDR3 DNA follows: TGTGCCAGCAGCGCCGGACAGGCCGGCTACTACGAGCAGTACTTC.

J is TRBJ2-1 and V is TRBV18, with 16 bases matching TRBD2. V lost 3 bases and J lost 9; bases outside the gene matches: 8. Germline-derived CDR1 and CDR2 are KGHSH and LQKENI. This CDR3 has 17 amino acids. The CDR3 sequence is CASSPPGLAGGPAEQFF. The CDR3 DNA sequence: TGTGCCAGCTCACCTCCGGGACTAGCGGGGGGGCCGGCTGAGCAGTTCTTC.

This clone came up once. The chain uses TRBV27 and TRBJ2-7, with D perhaps TRBD2 (5 bases). The CDR3 length is 17 residues. The germline CDR1 and CDR2 sequences are MNHEY and SMNVEV (reference sequence). Between the trimmed V and J ends, which lost 3 bases and 3 bases, there was a span of 21 bases. CDR3 sequence (DNA): TGTGCCAGCAGTTTCAGAGCGGACCGGAGGACCCACTACGAGCAGTACTTC. Translating gives CASSFRADRRTHYEQYF.

This chain uses TRBV4-1 with TRBJ2-3, with TRBD1 as a possible D gene (6 bases). Germline V gene lookup returns CDR1 MGHRA and CDR2 YSYEKL. This CDR3 is built from 18 residues. V lost 3 bases and J lost 2, with 21 bases in between. CDR3 DNA: TGCGCCAGCAGCCATTTAAGTTGGTCAGGGGTAGACACAGATACGCAGTATTTT. The encoded protein is CASSHLSWSGVDTDTQYF.

The rearrangement joins TRBV7-2 to TRBJ2-5; D tentatively reads TRBD1 or TRBD2 (6 bases each). The V end was cut by 7 bases, the J end by 4 bases, with 13 bases between. From germline, CDR1 is SGHTA and CDR2 FQGNSA. The CDR3 runs to 13 residues. CDR3 residues: CASTEGGRETQYF. The CDR3 bases are TGTGCCAGCACCGAGGGGGGTCGAGAGACCCAGTACTTC.

This chain uses TRBV4-2 with TRBJ2-1; possible D gene TRBD2, 5 bases. Germline values: CDR1 LGHNA, CDR2 YNFKEQ. The CDR3 sequence is 15 residues long. V shed 4 bases and J shed 3 bases, with 13 bases lying between them. CDR3 DNA sequence: TGTGCCAGCAGCCCGGACTGGGCTTACTACAATGAGCAGTTCTTC. Its translation: CASSPDWAYYNEQFF.

V gene TRBV18 combines with J gene TRBJ2-3; unclear D gene. Trimming removed 3 bases at V and 0 bases at J, with 7 bases between. Germline values: CDR1 KGHSH, CDR2 LQKENI. The CDR3 extends over 14 amino acids. The CDR3 sequence: CASSPRRSTDTQYF. DNA for the CDR3: TGTGCCAGCTCACCGCGGAGAAGCACAGATACGCAGTATTTT.

This rearrangement joins TRBV5-1 to TRBJ2-1, with TRBD2 identical over 7 bases. The CDR3 loop spans 14 amino acids. V was pared by 4 bases and J by 2 bases, with 3 bases of the junction left unmatched. Germline CDR1 and CDR2: SGHRS and YFSETQ. CDR3 loop: CASSATSPYNEQFF. CDR3 nucleotide sequence: TGCGCCAGCAGCGCGACTAGCCCCTACAATGAGCAGTTCTTC.

V gene TRBV7-2 combines with J gene TRBJ2-7; TRBD2 matches 7 bases. This CDR3 spans 14 amino acids. The V and J ends lost 4 bases and 5 bases, in that order; junction bases with no gene match: 8. CDR1 and CDR2 (germline): SGHTA, FQGNSA. CDR3 sequence reads: CASSSSGTTNEQYF. The CDR3 region has the DNA TGTGCCAGCAGCTCATCCGGGACTACTAACGAGCAGTACTTC.

The rearrangement links TRBV18 to TRBJ1-6; 11 positions match TRBD1. V dropped 3 bases and J dropped 10; count of bases not matched to a gene: 8. Germline V lookup: CDR1 KGHSH, CDR2 LQKENI. This CDR3 spans 16 amino acids. The DNA for the CDR3 is TGTGCCAGCTCACCCCCCGGACAGGGGGCAGGCTCACCCCTCCACTTT. This encodes CASSPPGQGAGSPLHF.

The rearrangement joins TRBV6-5 to TRBJ2-3; TRBD2 aligns across 13 bases. The CDR3 is 15 amino acids. V shed 6 bases and J 4 bases; nucleotides not matched to a gene: 4. The V gene's germline CDR1 is MNHEY and CDR2 SVGAGI. The CDR3 region has the DNA TGTGCCAGCAGGCCCGGACTAGCGGGAGCAGATACGCAGTATTTT. It encodes CASRPGLAGADTQYF.

The chain employs TRBV7-9 and TRBJ1-4; D is perhaps TRBD1 (5 bases). This CDR3 region has 19 residues. Germline V gene data show CDR1 as SEHNR and CDR2 as FQNEAQ (reference sequence). V was shortened by 3 bases and J by 5 bases, with 25 bases between the two germline ends. CDR3 DNA: TGTGCCAGCAGCTTCGCCCGATCCCCAGGGCCCGTGGGAAATGAAAAACTGTTTTTT. It specifies CASSFARSPGPVGNEKLFF.

This sequence joins TRBV7-9 and TRBJ2-5; 8 bases are a match to TRBD2. CDR1 is SEHNR, CDR2 FQNEAQ, per germline (reference sequence). V was clipped by 5 bases and J by 2 bases; unmatched bases: 10. This CDR3 contains 16 residues. CDR3: CASSPRGAGEQETQYF. The DNA of the CDR3 is TGTGCCAGCAGCCCCCGAGGAGCGGGGGAGCAAGAGACCCAGTACTTC.

This sequence joins TRBV4-3 and TRBJ1-1, with 10 bases that match TRBD1. V lost 3 bases, J lost 3 bases, and 7 bases stayed unmatched. This CDR3 is 16 amino acids long. Germline loops: CDR1 LGHNA, CDR2 YSLEER. CDR3 amino acids: CASSQIPGTGDTEAFF. DNA of the CDR3: TGCGCCAGCAGCCAGATACCCGGGACAGGGGACACTGAAGCTTTCTTT.

The sample holds a few counts of this clone. The junction departs from the called germline gene at one end, perhaps through a read error. The chain has TRBV19 and TRBJ2-7, with D possibly TRBD1 on 7 matching bases. The germline CDR1 and CDR2 sequences are LNHDA and SQIVND (reference sequence). The CDR3 contains 14 residues. In DNA form, the CDR3 reads TGTGCCAGTAGTAGCGCAGGGGGAGGCTACGAGCAGTGCTTC. It translates to CASSSAGGGYEQCF.

The chain has TRBV15 and TRBJ2-1; 7 bases agree with TRBD2. CDR3 length: 14 amino acids. V dropped 1 base and J dropped 7; count of bases not matched to a gene: 4. Germline CDR1 is LNHNV and CDR2 is YYDKDF (reference sequence). As DNA, the CDR3 is TGTGCCACCAGCAGAGGCAGGGAGGGGAATGAGCAGTTCTTC. This sequence encodes CATSRGREGNEQFF.

The chain uses TRBV19 and TRBJ1-5, with 7 bases identical to TRBD1. J was trimmed by 6 bases and V by 4 bases; bases with no gene match: 12. Looked up from germline, CDR1 is LNHDA and CDR2 is SQIVND (reference sequence). There are 16 residues in the CDR3. CDR3 protein: CASSTFTGTVPQPQHF. CDR3 DNA sequence: TGTGCCAGTAGTACTTTCACCGGGACAGTGCCTCAGCCCCAGCATTTT.

This clone was recorded once. V gene TRBV4-3 combines with J gene TRBJ2-2; no firm D call. The CDR3 consists of 18 residues. V lost 0 bases to trimming and J lost 1 base, with 15 bases between them. The germline V gene encodes CDR1 LGHNA and CDR2 YSLEER. The CDR3 DNA reads TGCGCCAGCAGCCAAGAGCCCAGCTATTACTTGAACACCGGGGAGCTGTTTTTT. Encoded protein: CASSQEPSYYLNTGELFF.

The V and J genes are TRBV11-1 and TRBJ1-4; D remains ambiguous. Germline CDR1 reads SGHAT; CDR2 reads FQDESV (reference sequence). The CDR3 spans 11 residues. The germline V and J ends were trimmed by 2 bases and 7 bases, with 2 bases remaining between them. The CDR3 sequence is CASSLSEKLFF. The CDR3 bases are TGTGCCAGCAGCTTAAGTGAAAAACTGTTTTTT.